The present TCR beta chain was sequenced within a study of cytomegalovirus exposure and HLA in healthy donors. Study conclusions and caveats: Productive rates of about 87% or about 30% were seen for most TCR beta V segments in an earlier analysis. While the bulk of TCR sequences proved rare, some public TCRs turned up in many donors.

60 Vbeta and 13 Jbeta primers were used in PCR. In the authors' methods: Per a later analysis, the number of unique TCR beta chains was around 80 million, of which 10 million to 11 million were shared. Profiled with immunoSEQ multiplex PCR; TCRdb holds only in-frame clones, not every one. From that table come the V and J calls and clone size; the DNA was used to work out D and trimming. Of some 96,000 clones in the sample, 55% to 75% were seen once. The germline V gene encodes CDR1 MNHEY and CDR2 SVGAGI. The CDR3 is made up of 15 amino acids. The V and J ends lost 5 bases and 5 bases respectively, with 13 bases between them. Details on this clone: The antigen remains undetermined.

This clonotype originated in a man in his sixties in good health and CMV-seronegative. Specimen: PBMCs. The chain couples TRBV6-5 to TRBJ1-6; D may be TRBD1 (6 bases). The CDR3 protein is CASSRDRTDNSPLHF. Written as DNA, the CDR3 is TGTGCCAGCAGTCGCGACAGGACCGATAATTCACCCCTCCACTTT.